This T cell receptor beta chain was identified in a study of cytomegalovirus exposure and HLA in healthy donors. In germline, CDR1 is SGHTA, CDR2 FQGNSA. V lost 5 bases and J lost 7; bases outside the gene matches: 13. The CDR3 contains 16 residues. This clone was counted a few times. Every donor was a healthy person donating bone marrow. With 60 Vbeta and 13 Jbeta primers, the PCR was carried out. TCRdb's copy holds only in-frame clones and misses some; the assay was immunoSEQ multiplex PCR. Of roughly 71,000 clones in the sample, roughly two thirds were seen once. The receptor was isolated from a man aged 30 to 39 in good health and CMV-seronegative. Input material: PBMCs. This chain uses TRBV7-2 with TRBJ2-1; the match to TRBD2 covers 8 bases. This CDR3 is CASSPPGLVLSNEQFF. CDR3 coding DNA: TGTGCCAGCAGCCCACCGGGACTAGTGCTGTCGAATGAGCAGTTCTTC. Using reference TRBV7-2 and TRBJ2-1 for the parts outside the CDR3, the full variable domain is GAGVSQSPSNKVTEKGKDVELRCDPISGHTALYWYRQSLGQGLEFLIYFQGNSAPDKSGLPSDRFSAERTGGSVSTLTIQRTQQEDSAVYLCASSPPGLVLSNEQFFGPGTRLTVL.